The clone carrying this TCR beta chain showed up just a few times. The antigen remains unidentified. These data come from a study of STAT5B mutations in CD4+ large granular lymphocyte leukemia. General study points: The CD4+ versus CD8+ T-LGLL clonality difference may reflect limited sample size.

The authors' processing: A productive frequency of 2.59 x 10-5 was the lowest detectable. Assay: immunoSEQ multiplex PCR; the TCRdb copy retains only in-frame clones and omits some. V, J and clone size are those of that table, while D and trimming were read from the DNA. This sample yields about 33,000 clones, of which 81% are seen a single time; 4.4% belongs to the top ten. V dropped 7 bases and J dropped 0; count of bases not matched to a gene: 6. The CDR3 is 14 residues long. Germline CDR1 ENHRY, CDR2 SYGVKD. This sequence joins TRBV10-3 and TRBJ2-7, with 7 bases identical to TRBD1. What was sequenced was CD4+ T cells from blood buffy coats. The sequence was collected from a human donor in good health. The CDR3 nucleotides are TGTGCCATCACCGAGACAGGGAACTCCTACGAGCAGTACTTC. Its translation is CAITETGNSYEQYF.